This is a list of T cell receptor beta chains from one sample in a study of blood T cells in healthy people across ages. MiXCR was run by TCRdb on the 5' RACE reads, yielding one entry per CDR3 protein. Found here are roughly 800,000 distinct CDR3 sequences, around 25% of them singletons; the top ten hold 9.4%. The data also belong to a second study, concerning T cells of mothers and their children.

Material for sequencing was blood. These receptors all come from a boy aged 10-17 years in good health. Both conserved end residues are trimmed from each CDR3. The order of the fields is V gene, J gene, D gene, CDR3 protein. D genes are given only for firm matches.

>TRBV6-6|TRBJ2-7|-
ASSYSNALRDYEQY
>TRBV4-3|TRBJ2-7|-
ASSLRAGLTYEQY
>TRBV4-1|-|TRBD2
ASSQASGWSYEQY
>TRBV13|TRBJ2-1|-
ASQPPGYNEQF
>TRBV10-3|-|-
AIRAVTGNEQF
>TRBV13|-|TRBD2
ASSGPSGRIGEQF
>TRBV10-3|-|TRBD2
AISEPGTRSYNEQF
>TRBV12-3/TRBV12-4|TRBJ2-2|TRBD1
ASSGTGSTGELF
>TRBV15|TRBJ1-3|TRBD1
ATSTGGSGNTIY
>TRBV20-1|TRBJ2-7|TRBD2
SASAGGPINEQY
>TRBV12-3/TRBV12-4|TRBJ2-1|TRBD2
ASSLIAGDPTGGF
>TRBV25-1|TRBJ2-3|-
ASKQGGSTDTQY
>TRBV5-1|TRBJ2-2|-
ASSLGNRNTGELF
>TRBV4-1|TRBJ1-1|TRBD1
ASSLQGAANTEAF
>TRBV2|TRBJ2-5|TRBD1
ASTRDRASETQY
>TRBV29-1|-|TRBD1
SVEDGQGGNEQY
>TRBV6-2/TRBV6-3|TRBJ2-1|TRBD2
ASSYTEAGAYNEQF
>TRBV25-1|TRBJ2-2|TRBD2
ASSDLAGGTGELF
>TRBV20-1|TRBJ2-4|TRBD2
SAASRGGPGNIQY
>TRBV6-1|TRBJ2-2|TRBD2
ASSRRAFSGGVTENTRELF
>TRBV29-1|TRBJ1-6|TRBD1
SVAAGGNSPLH
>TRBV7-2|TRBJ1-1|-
ASSLPPGSLNTEAF
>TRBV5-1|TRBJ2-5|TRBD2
ASSLFGGRAETQY
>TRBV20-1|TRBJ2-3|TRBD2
SAIEPGMGLNTDTQY
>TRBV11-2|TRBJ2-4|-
ASSLGPSKNIQY
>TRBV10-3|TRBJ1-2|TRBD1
AIREDRENANYGYT
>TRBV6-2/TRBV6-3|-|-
ASSYSDSYEQY
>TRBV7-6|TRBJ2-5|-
ASSSTLGQSMTQY
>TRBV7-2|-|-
ASSLLGKQF
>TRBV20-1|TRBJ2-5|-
SARDQGGETQY
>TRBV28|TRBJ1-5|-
ASSPPTGGPQH
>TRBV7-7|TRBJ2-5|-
ASSSRPGRGETQY
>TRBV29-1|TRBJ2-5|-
SGWDYQETQY
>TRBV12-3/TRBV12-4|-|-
VSSLGHETQY
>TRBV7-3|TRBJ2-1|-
ASSLNGNEEF
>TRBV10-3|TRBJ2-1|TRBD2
AISDGLAGDEQF
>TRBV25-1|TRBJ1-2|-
ASGGVGYGYT
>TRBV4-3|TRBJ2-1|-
ASGGISGPYNEQF
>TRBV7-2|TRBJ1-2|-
ASSSVGSMNYGYT
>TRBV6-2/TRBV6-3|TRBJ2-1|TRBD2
ASSYSPPRGVYNEQF
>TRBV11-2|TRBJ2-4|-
AASGGSLFSDIQY
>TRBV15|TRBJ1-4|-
ATSSTGTEKLF
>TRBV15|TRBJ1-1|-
ATTLGVQARAF
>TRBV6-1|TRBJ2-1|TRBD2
ASRTGKAGAYYNEQF
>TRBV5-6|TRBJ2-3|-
ASSLGSLAPTDTQY
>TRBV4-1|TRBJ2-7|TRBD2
ASSQAGTIANEQY
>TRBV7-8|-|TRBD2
ASSLARLAVNEQF
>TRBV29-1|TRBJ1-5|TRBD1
SVRDRESQPQH
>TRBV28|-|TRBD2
ASSLGLSGRGSYEQY
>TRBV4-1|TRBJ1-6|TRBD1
ASSLGQGDSPLH